A selection of T cell receptor beta chains follows, all from one sample in a study of CD8+ T cells in alopecia areata. Repertoires were generated with immunoSEQ multiplex PCR, while TCRdb's copy carries only in-frame clones and drops some. The table records roughly 190,000 clones, about 65% of them present only once. Sequencing used CD4+ T cells sorted from blood, obtained around week 50, from a patient treated with tofacitinib. The source is a human donor with alopecia areata. CDR3s include the opening cysteine and the closing phenylalanine or tryptophan. Fields, in order: D gene, V gene, clone size, J gene, CDR3 DNA, CDR3 protein. The D gene is left open where the match is weak. Size values are once, few and many counts, or a class for expanded clones, and some rows have none.

>NA|TRBV30|NA|TRBJ1-2
TGTGCCTGGAGTACGGACAGCAACTATGGCTACACCTTC
CAWSTDSNYGYTF
>TRBD2|TRBV27|NA|TRBJ2-5
TGTGCCAGCAGTTTAGGCGGGGGGGCCCCACAGACCCAGTACTTC
CASSLGGGAPQTQYF
>NA|TRBV7-2|NA|TRBJ1-5
TGTGCCAGCAGCGTCCTCGCCTGGGGCGATCAGCCCCAGCATTTT
CASSVLAWGDQPQHF
>TRBD1|TRBV27|NA|TRBJ1-2
TGTGCCAGAATAAAGGACAGGGGCCGCGGCTACACCTTC
CARIKDRGRGYTF
>NA|TRBV5-6|NA|TRBJ2-1
TGTGCCAGCAGCGGGGCTGGGCCCTGGCAACAGTTCTTC
CASSGAGPWQQFF
>TRBD2|TRBV5-1|NA|TRBJ2-1
TGCGCCAGCAGCTCAAGCGGGGCCTCCTACAATGAGCAGTTCTTC
CASSSSGASYNEQFF
>NA|TRBV29-1|NA|TRBJ1-1
TGCAGCGTTGAAGAGCCCGGGTACGCTTTCTTT
CSVEEPGYAFF
>TRBD1|TRBV19|NA|TRBJ1-2
TGTGCCAGCCGGACAGGTCCCTATGGCTACACCTTC
CASRTGPYGYTF
>NA|TRBV6-5|once|TRBJ2-7
TGTGCCAGCAGTTACTCCAGTGTACCCTACGAGCAGTACTTC
CASSYSSVPYEQYF
>TRBD1|TRBV29-1|NA|TRBJ1-2
TGCAGCGGGTTTACAGGGGTCGGCTATGGCTACACCTTC
CSGFTGVGYGYTF